The sequence of this T cell receptor beta chain was determined in a study of metastatic and nonmetastatic thyroid tumors. Study information: Repertoire comparisons spanned blood and tumor or nodule tissue from malignant and benign thyroid patients.

Trimming removed 2 bases from V and 1 base from J, with 6 bases in between. Germline V gene sequence: CDR1 SGHRS, CDR2 YFSETQ. The CDR3 covers 13 residues. Ahead of thyroid surgery, no patient had received treatment of any kind. Under the authors' procedure: What underpinned the distant-metastasis classifier for papillary thyroid cancer was the set of CDR3 differences across clinicopathological groups. TCRdb reassembled clones from the PCR reads with MiXCR. The V and J calls here are based on TCRdb, not the publication. This table has approximately 15,000 clones, around 20% appearing once. The sequence came from a female donor with papillary thyroid cancer or a benign thyroid nodule (not recorded which). Some clones in this sample may be carry-over from other donors' samples. Specimen: tumor tissue. The chain links TRBV5-1 to TRBJ2-5; D is perhaps TRBD1 (6 bases). CDR3 region: CASSLQGQETQYF. The CDR3 nucleotides are TGCGCCAGCAGCTTACAGGGCCAAGAGACCCAGTACTTC.